This T cell receptor beta chain was captured in a study of blood T cells in healthy people across ages. General study results and limits: Age brought a roughly linear fall in TCR beta diversity measured per million T cells. There was no known CMV status for donors, so expanded clonotype changes were possibly confounded.

The CDR3 contains 14 residues. V lost 4 bases and J lost 5, with 12 bases in between. The germline CDR1 and CDR2 sequences are SGHRS and YFSETQ. Combining a sample-barcoded 5' primer with a J-beta primer mix, a second PCR ran for roughly 7 to 11 cycles. TCRdb fed the 5' RACE reads into MiXCR, producing one record per CDR3 protein. Of roughly 700,000 distinct CDR3 sequences listed, just under 25% were seen once; the top ten hold around 9.2%. RNA extraction gave at least 5.5 micrograms of total RNA per sample. This clonotype has only a few counts. The antigen is unknown. The sample was also linked to a second study, of T cells of mothers and their children. As reported in that work: Three healthy Caucasian mothers served as donors, and their six children did as well.

The clonotype was recovered from a boy younger than 18 in good health. V and J are TRBV5-1 and TRBJ2-2; D ambiguous. Sample: blood. CDR3 in DNA: TGCGCCAGCAGCCTTACCCCCGGGACCGGGGAGCTGTTTTTT. Translating it yields CASSLTPGTGELFF.